The 20 T cell receptor beta chains below come from one sample, sequenced in a study of blood T cell repertoires in COVID-19. Here immunoSEQ multiplex PCR was the method, and the copy in TCRdb shows in-frame clones only, minus some. This sample has 160,000 or so clones, with around 85% found just once. The sequenced sample consisted of peripheral blood. The receptors come from a woman aged 65 to 85 with acute or convalescent COVID-19.

J is TRBJ1-5 and V is TRBV27; D is uncertain. Trimming pared 6 bases from V and 7 bases from J, leaving 13 bases between. Germline-derived CDR1 and CDR2 are MNHEY and SMNVEV (reference sequence). CDR3 size: 13 residues. The CDR3 sequence is CASSPRLTQPQHF. The CDR3 nucleotides read TGTGCCAGCAGCCCCCGATTGACACAGCCCCAGCATTTT.

V usage is TRBV19 and J usage is TRBJ1-2; 9 nucleotides align to TRBD1. Looked up from germline, CDR1 is LNHDA and CDR2 is SQIVND (reference sequence). The CDR3 extends over 14 amino acids. With 11 bases clipped from V and 3 bases from J, the junction kept 10 bases outside the gene matches. The CDR3 loop is CASNRGHLDYGYTF. Written as DNA, the CDR3 is TGTGCCTCAAACAGGGGGCATCTCGACTATGGCTACACCTTC.

The rearrangement joins TRBV3-1 (or the pseudogene TRBV3-2) to TRBJ2-1; the D gene is possibly TRBD2 (6 bases). Germline CDR1 LGHDT, CDR2 YNNKEL (reference sequence). Trimming removed 0 bases at V and 12 bases at J, with 12 bases between. This CDR3 has 13 amino acids. CDR3 residues: CASSQEDSGGQFF. The CDR3 coding sequence is TGTGCCAGCAGCCAAGAGGACTCCGGGGGGCAGTTCTTC.

This chain connects TRBV28 to TRBJ2-7, with D tentatively TRBD2 (6 bases). The CDR3 is made up of 18 amino acids. Trimming cost V 3 bases and J 6 bases, with 27 bases left between them. Germline V gene lookup returns CDR1 MDHEN and CDR2 SYDVKM. For the CDR3, the DNA is TGTGCCAGCAGTTTTTGGCCGGGGGTGGGATCCGGGGTAGTCGAGCAGTACTTC. Its translation: CASSFWPGVGSGVVEQYF.

V and J are TRBV7-2 and TRBJ2-1; TRBD2 matches 7 bases. CDR1 SGHTA and CDR2 FQGNSA come from the germline V gene. V was pared by 1 base and J by 7 bases, with 10 bases of the junction left unmatched. The CDR3 totals 16 residues. CDR3 bases: TGTGCCAGCAGCTTAGTGGGAGGGCTTGTTTTTAATGAGCAGTTCTTC. Protein sequence: CASSLVGGLVFNEQFF.

V is TRBV7-2 and J is TRBJ1-5; TRBD1 might be the D (5 bases). The CDR3 loop spans 13 amino acids. Germline V gives CDR1 SGHTA, CDR2 FQGNSA. V was trimmed by 5 bases and J by 7 bases, leaving 12 bases between them. The CDR3 loop reads CASSQGSGQPQHF. In nucleotides, the CDR3 is TGTGCCAGCAGCCAGGGATCTGGACAGCCCCAGCATTTT.

The V call is TRBV6-2 or TRBV6-3, the J call TRBJ1-6, with D maybe TRBD1 (5 bases). Germline assignment: CDR1 MNHEY and CDR2 SVGEGT. The CDR3 length is 13 residues. With 5 bases removed from V and 7 bases from J, the gap between germline ends came to 9 bases. The CDR3 coding sequence is TGTGCCAGCAGTCCCCGGACAAATTCACCCCTCCACTTT. Translating it yields CASSPRTNSPLHF.

The chain is built from TRBV5-5 and TRBJ1-2, with a weak D call TRBD1 (6 bases). CDR3 length equals 13 residues. Looked up from germline, CDR1 is SGHKS and CDR2 is YYEKEE (reference sequence). Trimming took 5 bases from V and 1 from J, leaving 9 bases between them. CDR3 loop: CASRMDSNYGYTF. In DNA form, the CDR3 reads TGTGCCAGCAGAATGGACAGTAACTATGGCTACACCTTC. The full variable domain, rest sourced from reference TRBV5-5 and TRBJ1-2, is DAGVTQSPTHLIKTRGQQVTLRCSPISGHKSVSWYQQVLGQGPQFIFQYYEKEERGRGNFPDRFSARQFPNYSSELNVNALLLGDSALYLCASRMDSNYGYTFGSGTRLTVV.

V and J are TRBV10-2 and TRBJ2-7, with 9 bases fitting TRBD2. Germline-derived CDR1 and CDR2 are WSHSY and SAAADI. V lost 4 bases and J lost 5; bases outside the gene matches: 6. This CDR3 region has 14 residues. In DNA form, the CDR3 reads TGCGCCAGCAGTGGAAGCGGGAGGTCCCACGAGCAGTACTTC. Its protein is CASSGSGRSHEQYF.

The chain carries TRBV4-2 and TRBJ2-7; 8 nucleotides agree with TRBD1. The CDR3 totals 17 residues. Germline CDR1 LGHNA, CDR2 YNFKEQ. Losses at the gene ends were 2 bases for V and 2 bases for J; bases not matched to a gene: 11. The chain's CDR3 is CASSQLPGTGSPYEQYF. CDR3 sequence (DNA): TGTGCCAGCAGCCAATTACCAGGGACAGGTAGCCCCTACGAGCAGTACTTC.

This sequence joins TRBV5-5 and TRBJ2-7, with TRBD1 matching 9 bases. This CDR3 has 14 amino acids. CDR1 and CDR2 from the germline V gene are SGHKS and YYEKEE (reference sequence). V lost 5 bases and J lost 3; bases outside the gene matches: 6. CDR3 residues: CASRRDRAIYEQYF. In DNA, the CDR3 is TGTGCCAGCAGACGGGACAGGGCCATCTACGAGCAGTACTTC.

This clone is a singleton in its sample. CDR3 protein: CASSYLAGNIGELFF. DNA for the CDR3: TGTGCCAGCAGTTACCTAGCGGGGAATATCGGGGAGCTGTTTTTT. The J gene is TRBJ2-2, the V gene TRBV6-2 or TRBV6-3; TRBD2 matches 9 bases. V trimming: 2 bases; J trimming: 7 bases; junction bases outside the gene matches: 5. Germline CDR1 reads MNHEY; CDR2 reads SVGEGT. The length of the CDR3 is 15 residues.

The chain links TRBV29-1 to TRBJ1-6, with TRBD1 as a possible D gene (6 bases). Trimming took 6 bases from V and 0 from J, leaving 9 bases between them. Germline V gene lookup returns CDR1 SQVTM and CDR2 ANQGSEA. This CDR3 has 14 residues. The chain's CDR3 is CSVKDSSYNSPLHF. CDR3 nucleotide sequence: TGCAGCGTAAAGGACAGCTCCTATAATTCACCCCTCCACTTT.

The chain joins TRBV7-2 to TRBJ2-7; 10 bases fit TRBD1. Germline lookup yields CDR1 SGHTA and CDR2 FQGNSA. This CDR3 region has 13 residues. J gave up 3 bases and V 5 bases, and 1 base lay outside the gene matches. The CDR3 loop is CASSRDRGYEQYF. CDR3 DNA sequence: TGTGCCAGCAGCAGGGACAGGGGCTACGAGCAGTACTTC.

A note on this clone: Other DNA sequences within the sample encode an identical CDR3. The V and J genes are TRBV7-9 and TRBJ2-7, with 7 nucleotides matching TRBD1. Germline trimming cut 1 base from V and 4 bases from J; bases unmatched to any gene: 7. This CDR3 spans 15 amino acids. Germline V gene sequence: CDR1 SEHNR, CDR2 FQNEAQ (reference sequence). The CDR3 DNA is TGTGCCAGCAGCTTAGGGGACACCAGGGGGTACGAGCAGTACTTC. Translating gives CASSLGDTRGYEQYF.

This chain joins TRBV11-2 and TRBJ2-7; D may be TRBD2 (7 bases). Germline values: CDR1 SGHAT, CDR2 FQNNGV. The CDR3 runs 17 residues. V lost 2 bases, J lost 5 bases, and 22 bases lay in between. CDR3 DNA: TGTGCCAGCAGCTTAAGTTCCTGGTTTCGGGGGGCGGACGAGCAGTACTTC. It specifies CASSLSSWFRGADEQYF.

This chain uses TRBV11-2 with TRBJ1-4; 11 bases map to TRBD1. Germline CDR1 SGHAT, CDR2 FQNNGV. With V trimmed by 5 bases and J by 7 bases, 6 bases remained unmatched. The CDR3 length is 15 residues. CDR3 sequence reads: CASSPRTGGSEKLFF. CDR3 DNA: TGTGCCAGCAGCCCTCGGACAGGGGGCAGTGAAAAACTGTTTTTT.

This chain joins TRBV4-1 and TRBJ2-1; 9 bases match TRBD1. Germline trimming cut 6 bases from V and 5 bases from J; bases unmatched to any gene: 8. The CDR3 covers 15 residues. CDR1 and CDR2 from the germline V gene are MGHRA and YSYEKL. CDR3 in DNA: TGCGCCAGCAGGCGCCGGGACAGGGACGACAATGAGCAGTTCTTC. Encoded protein: CASRRRDRDDNEQFF.

The chain employs TRBV10-2 and TRBJ1-3, with 9 bases identical to TRBD1. The CDR3 sequence is 16 residues long. J was trimmed by 4 bases and V by 6 bases; bases with no gene match: 10. Germline lookup yields CDR1 WSHSY and CDR2 SAAADI. CDR3 in amino acids: CASRSRDRVSGNTIYF. CDR3 nucleotide sequence: TGCGCCAGCAGATCCCGGGACAGGGTTTCCGGAAACACCATATATTTT.

The CDR3 reads CASRDGLAGAQFF. The CDR3 nucleotides read TGTGCCAGCAGGGACGGACTAGCGGGAGCGCAGTTCTTC. The chain links TRBV6-5 to TRBJ2-1; 13 bases match TRBD2. The CDR3 covers 13 residues. The V segment lost 6 bases and the J segment 12 bases; nucleotides outside the gene matches: 5. Germline V CDR1 and CDR2: MNHEY, SVGAGI.